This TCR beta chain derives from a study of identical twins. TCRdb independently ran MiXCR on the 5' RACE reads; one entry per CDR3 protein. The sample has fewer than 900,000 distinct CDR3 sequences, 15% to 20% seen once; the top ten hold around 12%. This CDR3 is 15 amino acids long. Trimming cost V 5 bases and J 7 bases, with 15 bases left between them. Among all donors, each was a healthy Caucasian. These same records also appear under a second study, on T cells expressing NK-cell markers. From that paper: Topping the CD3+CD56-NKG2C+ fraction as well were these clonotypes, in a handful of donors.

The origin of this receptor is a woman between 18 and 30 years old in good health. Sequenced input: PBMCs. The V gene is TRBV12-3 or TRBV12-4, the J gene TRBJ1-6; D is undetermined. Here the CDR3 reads CASSPQTGRNSPLHF. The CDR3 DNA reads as TGTGCCAGCAGTCCTCAGACGGGGAGAAATTCACCCCTCCACTTT.